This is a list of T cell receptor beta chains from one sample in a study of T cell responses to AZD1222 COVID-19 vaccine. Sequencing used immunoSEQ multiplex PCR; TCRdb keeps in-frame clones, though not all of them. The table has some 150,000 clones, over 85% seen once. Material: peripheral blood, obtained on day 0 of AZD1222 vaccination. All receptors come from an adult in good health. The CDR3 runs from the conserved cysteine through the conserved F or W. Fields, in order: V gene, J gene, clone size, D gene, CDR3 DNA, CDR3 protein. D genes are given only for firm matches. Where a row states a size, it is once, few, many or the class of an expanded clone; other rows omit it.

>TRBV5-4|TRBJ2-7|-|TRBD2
TGTGCCAGCAGAATATTCGGACTAGCGGCCTACGAGCAGTACTTC
CASRIFGLAAYEQYF
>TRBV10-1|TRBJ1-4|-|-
TGCGCCAGCAGTGGACGCGGTAATGAAAAACTGTTTTTT
CASSGRGNEKLFF
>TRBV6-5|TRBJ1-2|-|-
TGTGCCAGCAGAAGGACACAGTATGGCTACACCTTC
CASRRTQYGYTF
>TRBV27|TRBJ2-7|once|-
TGTGCCAGCAGTTTATCTAGGGGACCCCACTACGAGCAGTACTTC
CASSLSRGPHYEQYF
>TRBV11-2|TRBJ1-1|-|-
TGTGCCAGCAGCTTAGTACGGGCCGTGGGCACTGAAGCTTTCTTT
CASSLVRAVGTEAFF
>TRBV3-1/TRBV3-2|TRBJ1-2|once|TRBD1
TGTGCCAGCAGCCAGGTAGACAGGGATCCTGGCTACACCTTC
CASSQVDRDPGYTF
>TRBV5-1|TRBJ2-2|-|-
TGCGCCAGCGCTACGGGACATACGAACACCGGGGAGCTGTTTTTT
CASATGHTNTGELFF
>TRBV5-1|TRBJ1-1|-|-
TGCGCCAGCAGCTTGGCCGGGGACACTGAAGCTTTCTTT
CASSLAGDTEAFF
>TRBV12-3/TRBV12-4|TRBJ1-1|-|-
TGTGCCAGCAGTTTAGGTCAGTTCGCAGCTTTCTTT
CASSLGQFAAFF
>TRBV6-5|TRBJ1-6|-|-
TGTGCCAGCAGTTACCGGCCAGGGTTAAGTTCACCCCTCCACTTT
CASSYRPGLSSPLHF
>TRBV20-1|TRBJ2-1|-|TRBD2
TGCAGTGCTAGTCCATCCGGACTAGTAGGTGAGCAGTTCTTC
CSASPSGLVGEQFF
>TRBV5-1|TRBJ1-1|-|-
TGCGCCAGCAGCTTGGCTGTTTCGGGCACTGAAGCTTTCTTT
CASSLAVSGTEAFF
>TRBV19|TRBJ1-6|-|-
TGTGCCAGTAGTATGAACTCACCCCTCCACTTT
CASSMNSPLHF
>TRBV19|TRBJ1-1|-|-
TGTGCCAGTAGTTGGCAGGGGACCACTGAAGCTTTCTTT
CASSWQGTTEAFF
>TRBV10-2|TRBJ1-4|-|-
TGCGCCAGCAGGAACCAGGGACGTCCGCCAGAAAAACTGTTTTTT
CASRNQGRPPEKLFF
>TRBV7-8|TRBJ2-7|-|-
TGTGCCAGCAGCCCGAGGGGGATGGCGGGGATATACTACGAGCAGTACTTC
CASSPRGMAGIYYEQYF
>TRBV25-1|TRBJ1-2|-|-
TGTGCCAGCAGTGAATCCGGCTATGGCTACACCTTC
CASSESGYGYTF
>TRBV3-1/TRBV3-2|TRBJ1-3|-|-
TGTGCCAGCAGTCACTACAGGGTGGGATCGAACACCATATATTTT
CASSHYRVGSNTIYF
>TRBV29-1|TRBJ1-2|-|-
TGCAGCGTTGTCCCAGCGGGCGGGCTAGCTAACTATGGCTACACCTTC
CSVVPAGGLANYGYTF
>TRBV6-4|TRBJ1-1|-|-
TGTGCCAGCAGTGCCGAGCCGGGGGCCAGTGAAGCTTTCTTT
CASSAEPGASEAFF
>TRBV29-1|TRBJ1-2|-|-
TGCAGCGTTGAAAGACCAGGGAACTATGGCTACACCTTC
CSVERPGNYGYTF
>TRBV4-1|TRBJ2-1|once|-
TGCGCCAGCAGCCGCGGACTTGCCCCGGGGTTCAATGAGCAGTTCTTC
CASSRGLAPGFNEQFF
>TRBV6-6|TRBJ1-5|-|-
TGTGCCAGCAGTCGAAGTCAGGGCTTACAGAATAGCAATCAGCCCCAGCATTTT
CASSRSQGLQNSNQPQHF
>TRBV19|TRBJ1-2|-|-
TGTGCCAGTAGTATCGTATCGACAACTAACTATGGCTACACCTTC
CASSIVSTTNYGYTF
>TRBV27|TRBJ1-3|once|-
TGTGCCAGCAGATCGTACCGAGGGCCCATATATTTT
CASRSYRGPIYF
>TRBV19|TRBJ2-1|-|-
TGTGCCAGTAGTATCGACGAGAGCTCCTACAATGAGCAGTTCTTC
CASSIDESSYNEQFF
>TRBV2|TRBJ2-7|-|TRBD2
TGTGCCAGCAGACTAGCGGGACCAGCCGAGCAGTACTTC
CASRLAGPAEQYF
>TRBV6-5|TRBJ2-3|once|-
TGTGCCAGCAGGAGGCAGGCCCGACCCACAGATACGCAGTATTTT
CASRRQARPTDTQYF
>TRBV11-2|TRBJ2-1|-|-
TGTGCCAGCAGCTTAGCCCCTCCGACTAGAGCGGACTACAATGGTGAGCAGTTCTTC
CASSLAPPTRADYNGEQFF
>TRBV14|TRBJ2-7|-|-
TGTGCCAGCAGCCGCCCAAGGGCCAGCCCCGAGCAGTACTTC
CASSRPRASPEQYF
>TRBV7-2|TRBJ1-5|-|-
TGTGCCAGCAGCTCACAGACAAGCCGCAATCAGCCCCAGCATTTT
CASSSQTSRNQPQHF
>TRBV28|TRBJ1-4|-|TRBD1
TGTGCCAGCATTTTTGCCCCGCAGGGGGCGTATGAAAAACTGTTTTTT
CASIFAPQGAYEKLFF
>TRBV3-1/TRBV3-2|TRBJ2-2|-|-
TGTGCCAGCAGCAGGACTCCCCACACCGGGGAGCTGTTTTTT
CASSRTPHTGELFF
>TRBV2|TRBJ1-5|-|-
TGTGCCAGCAGCCCCCCTGTTAGGGTCAATCAGCCCCAGCATTTT
CASSPPVRVNQPQHF
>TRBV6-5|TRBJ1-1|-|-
TGTGCCAGCAGTTCACACGGTCCCTGGGAAGCTTTCTTT
CASSSHGPWEAFF
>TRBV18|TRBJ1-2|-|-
TGTGCCAGCTCACCACCCCTGAACTATGGCTACACCTTC
CASSPPLNYGYTF
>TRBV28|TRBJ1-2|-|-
TGTGCCAGCACTTCAGGCAGGGGAACCTATGGCTACACCTTC
CASTSGRGTYGYTF